This TCR beta chain was found in a study of tumor-infiltrating lymphocytes in primary liver carcinoma. V was shortened by 3 bases and J by 7 bases, with 7 bases between the two germline ends. The germline gives CDR1 SGHTA, CDR2 FQGNSA. The length of the CDR3 is 12 residues. Findings of the study overall: The proportion of top clones found throughout all five tumor regions was only about 7-24%. Paired tumor-adjacent and tumor-blood samples overlapped less than tumor region pairs did.

This clonotype was seen more than once but under ten times. The target antigen is unknown. Co-extracting RNA and DNA was done with 20-30 mg of unsorted bulk tissue as input. Five separate regions of each tumor underwent sampling. A primer in the constant region served to generate TCR beta cDNA from approximately 500 ng of total RNA. Slightly modified ARM-PCR, run as three nested multiplex PCR rounds, produced the TCR beta libraries. The first two PCR rounds used TRBV1-TRBV30 primers with a Cbeta primer, roughly 10 cycles each. TCRdb itself ran the multiplex PCR reads through MiXCR, one entry per CDR3 protein. The sample includes tens of thousands of distinct CDR3 sequences, around 66% of them seen just once.

The chain combines TRBV7-2 with TRBJ2-1, with D unresolved. The receptor was derived from a young woman with primary liver carcinoma and hepatitis B virus infection. What was sequenced was liver tumor tissue from sampling region 3. Regarding subset: tumor region T3, left-lateral pole. The CDR3 sequence: CASSFPPNEQFF. For the CDR3, the DNA is TGTGCCAGCAGCTTCCCTCCAAATGAGCAGTTCTTC.